The rows below give T cell receptor beta chains drawn from one sample of a study of blood T cell repertoires in COVID-19. TCRdb keeps only in-frame clones here, not all; method: immunoSEQ multiplex PCR. Altogether about 250,000 clones are present, roughly 87% being singletons, with the ten largest covering 2% to 3%. Sequencing input: PBMCs or T cells enriched from blood (not recorded which). The source is a woman in her twenties or thirties with acute COVID-19. Both conserved end residues are part of each CDR3. Fields, in order: V gene, J gene, clone size, CDR3 protein. Some rows have no size entry. The others give once, few or many, or a class for an expanded clone.

TRBV4-1	TRBJ1-1	-	CASSPGQGSSTEAFF
TRBV5-6	TRBJ2-7	-	CASSYLGQVYEQYF
TRBV7-2	TRBJ2-3	-	CASSLAWRSTDTQYF
TRBV9	TRBJ2-3	-	CASSVEGPPDTQYF
TRBV27	TRBJ2-2	-	CASSSGFTGELFF
TRBV5-1	TRBJ2-5	-	CASSLGRWSGRDSLIETQYF
TRBV5-5	TRBJ2-3	-	CASSFLRGISTDTQYF
TRBV3-1/TRBV3-2	TRBJ2-2	-	CASSATRSGELFF
TRBV6-5	TRBJ1-6	-	CASRSINSPLHF
TRBV4-2	TRBJ1-1	-	CASSQARRATEAFF
TRBV11-3	TRBJ2-7	-	CASSSSFPPSGGACSYEQYF
TRBV2	TRBJ2-7	-	CASMGPGVKGGGHYEQYF
TRBV30	TRBJ1-5	-	CAWSAGVNQPQHF
TRBV6-5	TRBJ1-6	-	CASRGTGGVHSPLHF
TRBV11-2	TRBJ1-2	-	CASSRGSQTYTF
TRBV19	TRBJ2-7	-	CASTTDRTGSYEQYF
TRBV29-1	TRBJ2-7	-	CSVLNRGLGEQYF
TRBV7-8	TRBJ1-3	-	CASSLTGIAGNTIYF
TRBV11-2	TRBJ1-3	few	CASSLFLGGLGGNTIYF
TRBV13	TRBJ1-1	-	CASSLDQRGRAFF
TRBV13	TRBJ2-1	-	CASSPLRGGNNEQFF
TRBV10-3	TRBJ1-2	-	CAIDSGDGYGYTF
TRBV6-5	TRBJ2-1	-	CASSYMGGGLYNEQFF
TRBV7-8	TRBJ1-5	-	CASSLGPNQPQHF
TRBV7-8	TRBJ1-2	-	CASQGQGAGYTF
TRBV11-2	TRBJ1-1	-	CASSLGGVNTEAFF
TRBV7-8	TRBJ1-4	-	CASSIGANEKLFF
TRBV5-1	TRBJ2-7	-	CASSLAPSGGFNEQYF
TRBV27	TRBJ2-1	few	CASSFRNRGNNEQFF
TRBV6-5	TRBJ1-5	-	CASNGIFNQPQHF
TRBV30	TRBJ1-6	-	CAWSYFPELGAKYWALHF
TRBV7-9	TRBJ2-7	-	CASSPPLYRDRETYEQYF
TRBV5-1	TRBJ1-1	-	CASSLNGAEAFF
TRBV9	TRBJ1-4	-	CASSPGGNDEKLFF
TRBV5-1	TRBJ2-1	-	CASSLVEQGDEQFF
TRBV6-5	TRBJ2-2	-	CASSYSTSTNTGELFF
TRBV6-5	TRBJ2-7	few	CASRMVTEGGYEQYF
TRBV5-1	TRBJ2-1	-	CASGIAGENEQFF
TRBV6-2/TRBV6-3	TRBJ1-1	-	CASSLGQVTQLVTEAFF
TRBV27	TRBJ2-3	-	CASSLVTSGRDTQYF
TRBV11-2	TRBJ1-2	-	CASSSVDRRRYGGYTF
TRBV24-1	TRBJ2-3	-	CATSDSDTGTDTQYF
TRBV6-5	TRBJ1-1	-	CASSIRQGARAFF
TRBV4-3	TRBJ2-5	-	CASSQDRGETQYF
TRBV5-1	TRBJ2-5	-	CASSRDGSGEGETQYF
TRBV9	TRBJ2-3	-	CASSARQGGTDTQYF
TRBV7-2	TRBJ2-1	few	CASSFDRANEQFF
TRBV14	TRBJ2-2	-	CASRAGQTGELFF
TRBV11-2	TRBJ1-2	once	CASSQDRGNGYTF
TRBV6-2/TRBV6-3	TRBJ2-7	-	CASSLPDRNYEQYF
TRBV11-2	TRBJ2-3	-	CASSLVGGAPDTQYF
TRBV7-9	TRBJ2-7	-	CASSFQGYEQYF
TRBV7-2	TRBJ1-1	-	CASSLVGGAEAFF